The 3 T cell receptor beta chains below all came from one sample that was sequenced in a study of TIL therapy for anti-PD-1-resistant metastatic lung cancer (dated by TCRdb to 2020 to 2022). The immunoSEQ v3 hsTCRB kit was used to amplify TCR beta CDR3 regions from genomic DNA through bias-controlled multiplex PCR. Not all clones reach the TCRdb copy of this immuneACCESS table, which keeps in-frame sequences only. Checked studies attribute under half of the gap to unresolved V genes and leave the rest unexplained. Here the sample has approximately 57,000 clones; 70% to 90% occur a single time. 2.9% of the sample is taken by the ten largest. What the time point label conveys for this sample: pre-treatment sample, taken before nivolumab and TIL therapy. Sequences were derived from blood, sampled at baseline. All receptors derive from a person aged 25-85 years with non-small cell lung cancer.

The rearrangement uses TRBV5-1 and TRBJ1-1; no clear D. The CDR3 runs 13 residues. Germline CDR1 is SGHRS and CDR2 is YFSETQ. Trimming stripped 7 bases from V and 1 base from J, with 11 bases between. DNA for the CDR3: TGCGCCAGCGGTAGGGAGGGGAACACTGAAGCTTTCTTT. Its protein product is CASGREGNTEAFF.

The chain recombines TRBV7-8 with TRBJ2-7; 8 bases fit TRBD2. J was trimmed by 5 bases and V by 1 base; bases with no gene match: 10. The germline CDR1 and CDR2 sequences are SGHVS and FQNEAQ. CDR3 length: 16 residues. The CDR3 bases are TGTGCCAGCAGCTTAGAAGTCTACGGGAGGGTCCACGAGCAGTACTTC. This sequence encodes CASSLEVYGRVHEQYF.

The genes are TRBV28 and TRBJ2-7; 8 nucleotides line up with TRBD1. The CDR3 has 14 residues. Trimming removed 5 bases from V and 6 bases from J; junction bases left unmatched: 9. Germline V gives CDR1 MDHEN, CDR2 SYDVKM. For the CDR3, the DNA is TGTGCCAGCAGTAAAACAGGGGGTTTGCGCGAGCAGTACTTC. Translated: CASSKTGGLREQYF.